This T cell receptor (beta chain) is drawn from a study of T-cell memory formation after mild COVID-19. Of note for this clonotype: Its antigen is still unknown.

Study results and caveats: CD4+ clones that contracted lay mainly in CM and EM; CD8+ ones lay in EMRA.

TCRdb used MiXCR to reprocess the 5' RACE reads, holding one entry per CDR3 protein. The sample shows more than 400,000 distinct CDR3 sequences, roughly 18% of them seen only once. The V gene's germline CDR1 is SGHRS and CDR2 YFSETQ. V was pared by 1 base and J by 2 bases, with 13 bases between. This CDR3 comprises 16 residues. The chain joins TRBV5-1 to TRBJ2-1, with D tentatively TRBD1 (6 bases). The sequencing input was PBMCs or a T cell subset sorted from them (not recorded which). The clonotype comes from an adult woman who had mild COVID-19 (a few samples of this study predate the infection). Cell type and time point are not known. CDR3 in amino acids: CASSLISGVAYNEQFF. CDR3 in DNA: TGCGCCAGCAGCTTGATTTCAGGGGTGGCCTACAATGAGCAGTTCTTC. Complete variable domain (other parts from reference TRBV5-1 and TRBJ2-1): KAGVTQTPRYLIKTRGQQVTLSCSPISGHRSVSWYQQTPGQGLQFLFEYFSETQRNKGNFPGRFSGRQFSNSRSEMNVSTLELGDSALYLCASSLISGVAYNEQFFGPGTRLTVL.